This TCR beta chain originates from a study of shared clonotypes between healthy human individuals. This clone has at least ten counts. CDR1 is LGHNA, CDR2 YNFKEQ, per germline. V was pared by 5 bases and J by 3 bases, with 11 bases between. CDR3 size: 14 residues. The method was immunoSEQ multiplex PCR; TCRdb's version includes in-frame clones alone and lacks a portion of them. This table holds over 950,000 clones, 60% to 80% found once. Sample: memory CD4+ T cells from PBMCs. As to subset: CD45RA-negative fraction. This receptor was taken from a man between 18 and 35 years old in good health. Some clones in this sample may be carry-over from other donors' samples. The chain joins TRBV4-2 to TRBJ2-1, with D perhaps TRBD1 or TRBD2 (5 bases each). The DNA of the CDR3 is TGTGCCAGCAGCACCGGGACGTTCTACAATGAGCAGTTCTTC. It specifies CASSTGTFYNEQFF.